The clone carrying this T cell receptor (beta chain) occurred many times. What it binds is unknown. These data originate in a study of identical twins. Unique molecular identifiers were in the cDNA, with template-switch universal primer binding. TCRdb processed the 5' RACE reads anew with MiXCR; each CDR3 protein has one entry. The data hold about 220,000 distinct CDR3 sequences, with about 7.5% observed a single time. Germline lookup yields CDR1 SEHNR and CDR2 FQNEAQ (reference sequence). The CDR3 is 16 amino acids. J was trimmed by 6 bases and V by 5 bases; bases with no gene match: 12. Points from the study as a whole: For monozygotic twins, models underestimated out-of-frame TCR alpha sharing. Conclusions rested on cross-sectional statistics rather than following the same donors.

This sample also appeared in a second study, on yellow fever vaccine responses in identical twins.

The sequence was obtained from a woman aged 18-35 years in good health. Source material: CD8+ T cells sorted from blood. The chain joins TRBV7-9 to TRBJ2-1; 8 bases align to TRBD2. CDR3: CASSREGLRLRNEQFF. In nucleotides, the CDR3 is TGTGCCAGCAGCCGGGAGGGCCTGAGGTTACGCAATGAGCAGTTCTTC. Filled out from reference TRBV7-9 and TRBJ2-1, the complete variable domain reads DTGVSQNPRHKITKRGQNVTFRCDPISEHNRLYWYRQTLGQGPEFLTYFQNEAQLEKSRLLSDRFSAERPKGSFSTLEIQRTEQGDSAMYLCASSREGLRLRNEQFFGPGTRLTVL.